This passage covers 12 T cell receptor beta chains from one sample sequenced in a study of vaccination effects on CD4 cells after COVID-19. Profiled with immunoSEQ multiplex PCR; TCRdb holds only in-frame clones, not every one. The profile covers about 66,000 clones, with approximately 76% appearing a single time and about 0.91% taken by the ten largest. Under the ViraFEST assay, PBMC were stimulated with viral peptide pools so that antigen-specific CD4+ T cells expanded. Sequencing was performed afterwards. Investigators separated out CD4+ T cells once approximately 10 days of culture had passed. Participants received two doses of either the BNT162b2 or mRNA-1273 vaccine. These receptors have no identified antigens. Specimen: CD4+ T cells from PBMCs cultured with HCoV-OC43 spike peptides, collected after COVID-19 vaccination. The sample's subset: HCoV-OC43 spike overlapping peptide pool stimulation. Every receptor here comes from a human donor who received a COVID-19 vaccine.

The chain recombines TRBV6-2 or TRBV6-3 with TRBJ1-2; no clear D. The CDR3 length is 14 residues. The germline CDR1 and CDR2 sequences are MNHEY and SVGEGT. V lost 0 bases, J lost 6 bases, and 11 bases lay in between. The CDR3 DNA reads TGTGCCAGCAGTTACTCGAATGGCGGGGATGGCTACACCTTC. Its protein product is CASSYSNGGDGYTF.

The chain couples TRBV24-1 to TRBJ2-1, with a tentative D call TRBD2 (6 bases). The germline V and J ends were trimmed by 5 bases and 0 bases, with 13 bases remaining between them. From germline, CDR1 is KGHDR and CDR2 SFDVKD. The CDR3 length is 16 residues. CDR3 protein: CATSVGQGLSYNEQFF. The CDR3 region has the DNA TGTGCCACCAGTGTAGGGCAGGGACTCTCCTACAATGAGCAGTTCTTC.

This chain uses TRBV19 with TRBJ1-5; the D is unclear. This CDR3 is 16 amino acids long. Germline CDR1 reads LNHDA; CDR2 reads SQIVND (reference sequence). V lost 9 bases and J 0 bases, leaving 18 bases between the germline ends. CDR3 in DNA: TGTGCCAGCCATAGCCAACAGACTTATAGCAATCAGCCCCAGCATTTT. Its translation is CASHSQQTYSNQPQHF.

The rearrangement joins TRBV18 to TRBJ2-5; D remains ambiguous. V was trimmed by 1 base and J by 2 bases, leaving 11 bases between them. The CDR3 totals 15 residues. CDR1 KGHSH and CDR2 LQKENI come from the germline V gene. CDR3 sequence reads: CASSPLPGRQETQYF. Written as DNA, the CDR3 is TGTGCCAGCTCACCACTCCCTGGAAGACAAGAGACCCAGTACTTC.

This clone has more than one count but fewer than ten. The V and J genes are TRBV28 and TRBJ2-2; no reliable D call. Germline CDR1 and CDR2: MDHEN and SYDVKM. This CDR3 spans 12 amino acids. Trimming cost V 10 bases and J 6 bases, with 12 bases left between them. CDR3 amino acids: CAILLFAGELFF. The CDR3 region has the DNA TGTGCCATTCTGCTCTTCGCCGGGGAGCTGTTTTTT.

V gene TRBV10-3 combines with J gene TRBJ1-4; D is ambiguous. This CDR3 comprises 13 residues. Trimming cost V 6 bases and J 4 bases, with 9 bases left between them. Looked up from germline, CDR1 is ENHRY and CDR2 is SYGVKD. CDR3 nucleotides: TGTGCCATCAGCTGGGGTCTTAATGAAAAACTGTTTTTT. Its translation is CAISWGLNEKLFF.

Only a few counts were recorded for this clone. This rearrangement joins TRBV4-2 to TRBJ1-1; D remains ambiguous. The CDR3 loop spans 13 amino acids. CDR1 LGHNA and CDR2 YNFKEQ come from the germline V gene. Trimming cost V 4 bases and J 2 bases, with 8 bases left between them. The DNA of the CDR3 is TGTGCCAGCAGCCGCGGTAGTAACACTGAAGCTTTCTTT. Its protein is CASSRGSNTEAFF.

This chain connects TRBV7-9 to TRBJ1-2; D is uncertain. The CDR3 extends over 14 amino acids. The V end was cut by 0 bases, the J end by 4 bases, with 9 bases between. The V gene's germline CDR1 is SEHNR and CDR2 FQNEAQ (reference sequence). The CDR3: CASSLAGISYGYTF. In DNA, the CDR3 is TGTGCCAGCAGCTTAGCAGGGATTAGCTATGGCTACACCTTC.

In this sample, this clone turned up once. The chain employs TRBV7-2 and TRBJ1-3, with a weak D call TRBD1 (5 bases). Germline loops: CDR1 SGHTA, CDR2 FQGNSA. This CDR3 has 14 residues. Deletions cut 5 bases from V and 5 bases from J, with 13 bases between. The CDR3 DNA sequence: TGTGCCAGCAGCCCCCCGGGACTCAGAAACACCATATATTTT. Translation: CASSPPGLRNTIYF.

This chain links TRBV7-8 with TRBJ1-1; tentative D call: TRBD1 (6 bases). CDR3 length: 14 residues. V lost 3 bases, J lost 2 bases, and 10 bases lay in between. The germline V gene encodes CDR1 SGHVS and CDR2 FQNEAQ. The CDR3 region has the DNA TGTGCCAGCAGCTTTGGGACACATAACACTGAAGCTTTCTTT. It specifies CASSFGTHNTEAFF.

The chain combines TRBV9 with TRBJ1-6; D is perhaps TRBD1 (5 bases). Trimming took 0 bases from V and 9 from J, leaving 13 bases between them. This CDR3 has 15 amino acids. Germline lookup yields CDR1 SGDLS and CDR2 YYNGEE. This CDR3 is CASSVDQGAGSPLHF. CDR3 in DNA: TGTGCCAGCAGCGTAGATCAGGGTGCCGGTTCACCCCTCCACTTT.

This chain joins TRBV5-1 and TRBJ1-4, with D possibly TRBD1 on 6 matching bases. CDR3 length equals 14 residues. Germline V CDR1 and CDR2: SGHRS, YFSETQ. V was cut by 0 bases and J by 7 bases, with 10 bases left in between. In nucleotides, the CDR3 is TGCGCCAGCAGCTTGGCCACAGGGACTGAAAAACTGTTTTTT. It codes for CASSLATGTEKLFF. Filled out from reference TRBV5-1 and TRBJ1-4, the complete variable domain reads KAGVTQTPRYLIKTRGQQVTLSCSPISGHRSVSWYQQTPGQGLQFLFEYFSETQRNKGNFPGRFSGRQFSNSRSEMNVSTLELGDSALYLCASSLATGTEKLFFGSGTQLSVL.